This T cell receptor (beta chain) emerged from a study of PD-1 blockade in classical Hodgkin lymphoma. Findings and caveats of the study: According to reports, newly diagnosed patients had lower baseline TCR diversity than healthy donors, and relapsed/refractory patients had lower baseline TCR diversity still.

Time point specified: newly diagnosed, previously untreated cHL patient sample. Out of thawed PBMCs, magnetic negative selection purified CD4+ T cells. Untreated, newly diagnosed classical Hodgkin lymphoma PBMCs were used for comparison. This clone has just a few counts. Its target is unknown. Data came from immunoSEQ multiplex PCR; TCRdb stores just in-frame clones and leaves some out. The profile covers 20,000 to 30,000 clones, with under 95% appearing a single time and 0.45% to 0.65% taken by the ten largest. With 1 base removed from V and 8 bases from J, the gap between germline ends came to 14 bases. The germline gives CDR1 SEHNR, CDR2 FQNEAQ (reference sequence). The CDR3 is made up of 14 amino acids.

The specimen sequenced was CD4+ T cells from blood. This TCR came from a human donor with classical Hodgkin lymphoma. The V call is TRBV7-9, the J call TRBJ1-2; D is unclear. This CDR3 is CASSLVSKPWGYTF. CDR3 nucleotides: TGTGCCAGCAGCTTAGTATCCAAGCCATGGGGCTACACCTTC.